This T cell receptor (beta chain) was sequenced for a study of OX40 agonist ivuxolimab in advanced cancers. V was shortened by 0 bases and J by 0 bases, with 6 bases between the two germline ends. This CDR3 region has 14 residues. Germline values: CDR1 SGHAT, CDR2 FQNNGV. Sequenced by immunoSEQ multiplex PCR; TCRdb stores in-frame clones only, minus some. The sample has tens of thousands of clones, around 80% seen once. This clone was counted a few times. V and J are TRBV11-2 and TRBJ2-7, with D unclear. This receptor was taken from an adult with an advanced solid tumor such as melanoma, head and neck, liver or kidney cancer. The starting material was CD4+ or CD8+ T cells sorted from blood, obtained in a trial of the OX40 agonist ivuxolimab. The CDR3 DNA reads TGTGCCAGCAGCTTAGATCAAATCTCCTACGAGCAGTACTTC. Its translation is CASSLDQISYEQYF.